These 10 T cell receptor beta chains came from one sample sequenced in a study of T cells in Graves' hyperthyroidism and ophthalmopathy. Amplified TCR beta CDR3 regions came from RNA transcripts. First-round RT-PCR with HTBI primers amplified the TCR CDR3 region. TCRdb re-called the multiplex PCR reads through MiXCR, storing one row per CDR3 protein. This table has a few hundred thousand distinct CDR3 sequences, around 21% appearing once. The specimen was blood. These receptors were taken from a man between 18 and 29 years old with Graves' hyperthyroidism.

Many counts were recorded for this clonotype. This sequence joins TRBV6-1 and TRBJ1-1; D is ambiguous. Trimming cost V 7 bases and J 1 base, with 7 bases left between them. In germline, CDR1 is MNHNS, CDR2 SASEGT. CDR3 length: 12 amino acids. CDR3 region: CASKLPNTEAFF. The CDR3 DNA reads as TGTGCCAGCAAACTACCGAACACTGAAGCTTTCTTT.

Many counts were recorded for this clonotype. The CDR3, as DNA: TGTGCCAGCAGTTTATATTCCGGACGGACGCCAGGTGAAGCTTTCTTT. Protein sequence: CASSLYSGRTPGEAFF. The rearrangement links TRBV27 to TRBJ1-1; no reliable D call. The germline CDR1 and CDR2 sequences are MNHEY and SMNVEV (reference sequence). The length of the CDR3 is 16 residues. Trimming pared 1 base from V and 7 bases from J, leaving 19 bases between.

This clonotype was counted many times. A clone one base away is much larger, so this may be a read error. The V call is TRBV11-1, the J call TRBJ1-1; D is undetermined. The CDR3 totals 13 residues. From germline, CDR1 is SGHAT and CDR2 FQDESV (reference sequence). In nucleotides, the CDR3 is TGTGCCAGCAGCAATATCCTCGCCACTGAAGCTTGCTTT. Protein: CASSNILATEACF.

This CDR3 reads CASSLDTPGDSPLHF. Written as DNA, the CDR3 is TGCGCCAGCAGCTTGGACACTCCCGGGGATTCACCCCTCCACTTT. V is TRBV5-1 and J is TRBJ1-6; no clear D. This CDR3 comprises 15 residues. V lost 0 bases and J lost 8, with 12 bases in between. The germline CDR1 and CDR2 sequences are SGHRS and YFSETQ. Together with reference TRBV5-1 and TRBJ1-6, the CDR3 gives the full variable domain: KAGVTQTPRYLIKTRGQQVTLSCSPISGHRSVSWYQQTPGQGLQFLFEYFSETQRNKGNFPGRFSGRQFSNSRSEMNVSTLELGDSALYLCASSLDTPGDSPLHFGNGTRLTVT.

In this sample, this clonotype turned up many times. The chain joins TRBV7-6 to TRBJ2-5; TRBD1 matches at 8 bases. Trimming took 1 base from V and 4 from J; bases not matched to a gene: 11. The CDR3 covers 17 residues. Germline lookup yields CDR1 SGHVS and CDR2 FNYEAQ. CDR3 bases: TGTGCCAGCAGCTTAGAGGCTCGGACAGGGTGGGGAGAGACCCAGTACTTC. As protein: CASSLEARTGWGETQYF.

Ten or more counts support this clonotype. The chain links TRBV20-1 to TRBJ1-5; tentative D call: TRBD1 (6 bases). Per germline, CDR1 DFQATT and CDR2 SNEGSKA (reference sequence). Trimming took off 3 bases at V and 0 bases at J, with 18 bases between the two ends. There are 17 residues in the CDR3. CDR3 DNA sequence: TGCAGTGCTAGGATCTCAGGGGCAAGATATAGCAATCAGCCCCAGCATTTT. Residues: CSARISGARYSNQPQHF.

The rearrangement joins TRBV19 to TRBJ1-5; D not certain. Germline V CDR1 and CDR2: LNHDA, SQIVND (reference sequence). The V gene lost 4 bases and the J gene lost 0 bases, with 13 bases spanning the gap. This CDR3 is 16 amino acids long. The CDR3 DNA sequence: TGTGCCAGTAGTACTTTATATAGGGATAGCAATCAGCCCCAGCATTTT. Its protein product is CASSTLYRDSNQPQHF.

The V gene is TRBV12-3 or TRBV12-4, the J gene TRBJ1-2; D remains unclear. The V gene lost 3 bases and the J gene lost 6 bases, with 5 bases spanning the gap. There are 11 residues in the CDR3. The CDR3 region is CASSFGNGYTF. In DNA form, the CDR3 reads TGTGCCAGCAGTTTTGGGAATGGCTACACCTTC.

V and J are TRBV2 and TRBJ1-1, with a weak D call TRBD1 (6 bases). Germline CDR1 and CDR2: SNHLY and FYNNEI. The CDR3 spans 11 residues. V was cut by 8 bases and J by 6 bases, with 10 bases left in between. As DNA, the CDR3 is TGTGCCAGCGTAGGGGGGGCTGAAGCTTTCTTT. This sequence encodes CASVGGAEAFF.

This clonotype was seen many times. V usage is TRBV27 and J usage is TRBJ2-7; perhaps TRBD1 as D (5 bases). The CDR3 length is 14 residues. V was shortened by 3 bases and J by 4 bases, with 13 bases between the two germline ends. Per the germline V gene, CDR1 is MNHEY and CDR2 is SMNVEV (reference sequence). The chain's CDR3 is CASSFTGARYEQYF. The DNA for the CDR3 is TGTGCCAGCAGTTTTACAGGAGCAAGGTACGAGCAGTACTTC.